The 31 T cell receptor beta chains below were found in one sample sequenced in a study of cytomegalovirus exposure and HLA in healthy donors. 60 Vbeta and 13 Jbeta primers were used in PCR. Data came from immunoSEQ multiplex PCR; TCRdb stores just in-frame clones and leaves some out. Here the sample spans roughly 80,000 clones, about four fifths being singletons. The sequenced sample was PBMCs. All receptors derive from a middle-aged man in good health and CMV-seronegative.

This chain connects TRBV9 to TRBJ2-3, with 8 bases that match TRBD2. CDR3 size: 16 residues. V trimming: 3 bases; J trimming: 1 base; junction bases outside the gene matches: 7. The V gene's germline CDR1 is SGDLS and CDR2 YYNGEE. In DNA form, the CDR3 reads TGTGCCAGCAGCGGGGACTTGCGGGGGGGCACAGATACGCAGTATTTT. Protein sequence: CASSGDLRGGTDTQYF.

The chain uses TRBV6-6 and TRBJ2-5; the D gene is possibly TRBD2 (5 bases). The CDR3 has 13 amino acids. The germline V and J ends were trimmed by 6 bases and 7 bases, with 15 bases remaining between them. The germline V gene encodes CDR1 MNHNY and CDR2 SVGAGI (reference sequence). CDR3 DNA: TGTGCCAGCAGCAGCAGCCACGAGGGGACCCAGTACTTC. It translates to CASSSSHEGTQYF.

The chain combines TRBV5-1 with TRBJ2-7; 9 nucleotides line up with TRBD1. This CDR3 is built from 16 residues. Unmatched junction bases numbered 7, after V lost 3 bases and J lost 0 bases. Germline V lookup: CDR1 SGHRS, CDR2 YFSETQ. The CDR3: CASSSTTGGASYEQYF. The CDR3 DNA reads TGCGCCAGCAGCTCAACCACAGGGGGCGCCTCCTACGAGCAGTACTTC. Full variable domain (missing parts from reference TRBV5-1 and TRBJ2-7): KAGVTQTPRYLIKTRGQQVTLSCSPISGHRSVSWYQQTPGQGLQFLFEYFSETQRNKGNFPGRFSGRQFSNSRSEMNVSTLELGDSALYLCASSSTTGGASYEQYFGPGTRLTVT.

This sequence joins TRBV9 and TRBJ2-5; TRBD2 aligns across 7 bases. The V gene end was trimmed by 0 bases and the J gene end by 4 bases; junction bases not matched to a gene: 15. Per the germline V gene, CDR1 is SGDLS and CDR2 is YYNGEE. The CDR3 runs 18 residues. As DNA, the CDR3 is TGTGCCAGCAGCGTAGTAGTCATGGCTAGCGGTCTCCCAGAGACCCAGTACTTC. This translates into CASSVVVMASGLPETQYF.

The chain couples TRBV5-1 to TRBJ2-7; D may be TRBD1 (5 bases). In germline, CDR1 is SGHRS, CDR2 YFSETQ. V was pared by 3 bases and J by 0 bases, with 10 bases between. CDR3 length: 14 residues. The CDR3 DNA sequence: TGCGCCAGCAGCTATCGACAGAGCTCCTACGAGCAGTACTTC. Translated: CASSYRQSSYEQYF.

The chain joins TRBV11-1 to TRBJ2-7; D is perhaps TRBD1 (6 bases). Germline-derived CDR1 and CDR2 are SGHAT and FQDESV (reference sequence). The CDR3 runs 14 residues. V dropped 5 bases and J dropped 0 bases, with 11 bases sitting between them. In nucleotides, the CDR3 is TGTGCCAGCAGCCCCCGGGACAACTCCTACGAGCAGTACTTC. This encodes CASSPRDNSYEQYF.

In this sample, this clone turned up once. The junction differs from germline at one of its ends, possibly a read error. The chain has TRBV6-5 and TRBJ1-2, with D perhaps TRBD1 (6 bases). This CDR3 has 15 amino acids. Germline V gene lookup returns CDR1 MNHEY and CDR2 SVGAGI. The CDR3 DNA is TGTGCCAGCAGGCCAAACAGGGAATCAGGCTATGGCTACCCCTTC. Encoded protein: CASRPNRESGYGYPF.

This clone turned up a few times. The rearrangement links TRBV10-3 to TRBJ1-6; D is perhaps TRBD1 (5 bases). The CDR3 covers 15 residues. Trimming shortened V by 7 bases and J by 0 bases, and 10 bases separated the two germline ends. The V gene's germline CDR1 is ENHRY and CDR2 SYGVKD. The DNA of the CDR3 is TGTGCCATCACATCAGGGTTCTCCTATAATTCACCCCTCCACTTT. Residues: CAITSGFSYNSPLHF.

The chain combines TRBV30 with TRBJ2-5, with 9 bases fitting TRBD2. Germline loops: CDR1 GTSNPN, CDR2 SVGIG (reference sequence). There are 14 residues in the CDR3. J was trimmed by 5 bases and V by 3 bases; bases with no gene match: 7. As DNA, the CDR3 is TGTGCCTGGAGAAACGGCGGGGGGGCGGAGACCCAGTACTTC. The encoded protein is CAWRNGGGAETQYF.

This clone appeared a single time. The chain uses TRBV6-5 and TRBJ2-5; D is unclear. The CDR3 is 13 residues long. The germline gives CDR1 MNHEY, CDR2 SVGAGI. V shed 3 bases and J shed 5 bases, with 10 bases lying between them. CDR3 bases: TGTGCCAGCAGTTATTTGAACGAGGAGACCCAGTACTTC. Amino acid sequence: CASSYLNEETQYF.

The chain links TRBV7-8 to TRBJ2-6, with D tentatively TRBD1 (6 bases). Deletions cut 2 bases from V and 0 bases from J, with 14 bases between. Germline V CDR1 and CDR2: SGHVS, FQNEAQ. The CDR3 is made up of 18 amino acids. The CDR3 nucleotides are TGTGCCAGCAGCTTACAGGGGATTAGCCTCTCTGGGGCCAACGTCCTGACTTTC. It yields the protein CASSLQGISLSGANVLTF.

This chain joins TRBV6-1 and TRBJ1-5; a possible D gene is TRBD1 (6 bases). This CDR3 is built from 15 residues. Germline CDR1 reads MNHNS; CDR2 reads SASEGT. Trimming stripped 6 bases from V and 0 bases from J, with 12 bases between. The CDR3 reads CASRDQGYSNQPQHF. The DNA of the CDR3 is TGTGCCAGCAGGGACCAGGGGTATAGCAATCAGCCCCAGCATTTT.

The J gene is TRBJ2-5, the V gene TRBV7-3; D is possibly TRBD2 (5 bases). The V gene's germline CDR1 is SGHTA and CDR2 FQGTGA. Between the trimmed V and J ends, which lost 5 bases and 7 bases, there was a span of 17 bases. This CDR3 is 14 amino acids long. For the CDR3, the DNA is TGTGCCAGCAGCCCCTCTCGGGAAAAGGGGACCCAGTACTTC. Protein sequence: CASSPSREKGTQYF.

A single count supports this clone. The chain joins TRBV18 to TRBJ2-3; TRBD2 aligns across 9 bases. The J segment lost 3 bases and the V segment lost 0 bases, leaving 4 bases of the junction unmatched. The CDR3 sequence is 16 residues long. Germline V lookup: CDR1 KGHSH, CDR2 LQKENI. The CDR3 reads CASSPPGLAMTDTQYF. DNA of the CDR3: TGTGCCAGCTCACCACCGGGACTAGCCATGACAGATACGCAGTATTTT. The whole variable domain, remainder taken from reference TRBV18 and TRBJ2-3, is NAGVMQNPRHLVRRRGQEARLRCSPMKGHSHVYWYRQLPEEGLKFMVYLQKENIIDESGMPKERFSAEFPKEGPSILRIQQVVRGDSAAYFCASSPPGLAMTDTQYFGPGTRLTVL.

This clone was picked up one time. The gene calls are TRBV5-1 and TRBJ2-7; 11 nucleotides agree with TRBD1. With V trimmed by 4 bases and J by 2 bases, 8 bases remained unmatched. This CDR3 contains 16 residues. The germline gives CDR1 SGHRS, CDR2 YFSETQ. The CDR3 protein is CASSDAPGQGAYEQYF. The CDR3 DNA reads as TGCGCCAGCAGCGACGCTCCGGGACAGGGGGCCTACGAGCAGTACTTC.

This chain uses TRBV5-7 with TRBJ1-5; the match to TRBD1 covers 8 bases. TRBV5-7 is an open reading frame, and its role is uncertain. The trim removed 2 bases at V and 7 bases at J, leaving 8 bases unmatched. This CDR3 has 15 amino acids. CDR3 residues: CASSFRQGQGQPQHF. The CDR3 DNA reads TGTGCCAGCAGCTTCCGACAGGGGCAGGGACAGCCCCAGCATTTT.

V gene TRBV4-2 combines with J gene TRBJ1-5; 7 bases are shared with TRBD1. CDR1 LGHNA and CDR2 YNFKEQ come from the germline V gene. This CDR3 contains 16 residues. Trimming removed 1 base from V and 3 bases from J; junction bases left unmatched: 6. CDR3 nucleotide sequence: TGTGCCAGCAGCCAAGGGGAAACAGGGGCCAATCAGCCCCAGCATTTT. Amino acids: CASSQGETGANQPQHF.

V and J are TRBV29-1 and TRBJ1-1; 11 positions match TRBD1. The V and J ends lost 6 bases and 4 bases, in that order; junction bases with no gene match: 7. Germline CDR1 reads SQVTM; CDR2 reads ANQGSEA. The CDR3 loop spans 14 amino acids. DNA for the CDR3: TGCAGCGTGGCATGGACAGGGGGCGGCACTGAAGCTTTCTTT. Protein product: CSVAWTGGGTEAFF. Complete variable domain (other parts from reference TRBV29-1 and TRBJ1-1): SAVISQKPSRDICQRGTSLTIQCQVDSQVTMMFWYRQQPGQSLTLIATANQGSEATYESGFVIDKFPISRPNLTFSTLTVSNMSPEDSSIYLCSVAWTGGGTEAFFGQGTRLTVV.

In nucleotides, the CDR3 is TGTGCCAGCAGCTACGCAGACAGTAGCAATCAGCCCCAGCATTTT. Translated, it gives CASSYADSSNQPQHF. V gene TRBV5-5 combines with J gene TRBJ1-5; TRBD1 is a possible D gene (5 bases). Germline lookup yields CDR1 SGHKS and CDR2 YYEKEE (reference sequence). The CDR3 consists of 15 residues. Deletions cut 3 bases from V and 0 bases from J, with 10 bases between.

In DNA, the CDR3 is TGTGCCAGTAGTATCGAGACAGTCTATAATTCACCCCTCCACTTT. Its protein is CASSIETVYNSPLHF. The V gene is TRBV19, the J gene TRBJ1-6; TRBD1 might be the D (5 bases). V was pared by 3 bases and J by 3 bases, with 9 bases between. CDR1 and CDR2 (germline): LNHDA, SQIVND (reference sequence). The CDR3 is 15 residues long.

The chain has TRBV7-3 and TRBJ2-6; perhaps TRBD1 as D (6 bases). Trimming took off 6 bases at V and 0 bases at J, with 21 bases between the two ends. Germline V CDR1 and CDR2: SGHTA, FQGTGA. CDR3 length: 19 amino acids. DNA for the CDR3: TGTGCCAGCAGTCCTCCCTTCGGGACATCTATCTCTGGGGCCAACGTCCTGACTTTC. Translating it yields CASSPPFGTSISGANVLTF.

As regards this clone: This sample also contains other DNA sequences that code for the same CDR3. CDR3 sequence: CASRPGGYGYTF. CDR3 bases: TGTGCCAGCAGGCCGGGGGGGTATGGCTACACCTTC. This chain links TRBV28 with TRBJ1-2; D may be TRBD1 (5 bases). The V end lost 6 bases, the J end lost 5 bases, and 10 bases lay between the germline ends. Per the germline V gene, CDR1 is MDHEN and CDR2 is SYDVKM. The length of the CDR3 is 12 residues.

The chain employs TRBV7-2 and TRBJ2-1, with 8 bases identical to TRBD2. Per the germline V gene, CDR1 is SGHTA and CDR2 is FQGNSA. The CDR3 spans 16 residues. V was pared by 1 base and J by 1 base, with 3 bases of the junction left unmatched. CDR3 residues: CASSLVAGGSYNEQFF. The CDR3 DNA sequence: TGTGCCAGCAGCTTAGTCGCGGGGGGATCCTACAATGAGCAGTTCTTC. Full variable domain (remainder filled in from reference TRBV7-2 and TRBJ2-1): GAGVSQSPSNKVTEKGKDVELRCDPISGHTALYWYRQSLGQGLEFLIYFQGNSAPDKSGLPSDRFSAERTGGSVSTLTIQRTQQEDSAVYLCASSLVAGGSYNEQFFGPGTRLTVL.

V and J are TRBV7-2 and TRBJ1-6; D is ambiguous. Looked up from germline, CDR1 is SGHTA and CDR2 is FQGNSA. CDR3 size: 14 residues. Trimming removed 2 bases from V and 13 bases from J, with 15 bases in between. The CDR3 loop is CASSLPRPGNPLHF. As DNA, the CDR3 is TGTGCCAGCAGCTTACCCAGGCCCGGAAATCCCCTCCACTTT.

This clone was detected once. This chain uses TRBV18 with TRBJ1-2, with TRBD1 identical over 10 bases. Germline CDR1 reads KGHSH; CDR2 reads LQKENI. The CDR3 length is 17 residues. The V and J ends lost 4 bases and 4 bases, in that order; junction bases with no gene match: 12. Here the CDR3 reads CASSRRPGTGDSYGYTF. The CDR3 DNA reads TGTGCCAGCTCACGACGACCCGGGACAGGGGATTCCTATGGCTACACCTTC. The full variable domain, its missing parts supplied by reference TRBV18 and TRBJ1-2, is NAGVMQNPRHLVRRRGQEARLRCSPMKGHSHVYWYRQLPEEGLKFMVYLQKENIIDESGMPKERFSAEFPKEGPSILRIQQVVRGDSAAYFCASSRRPGTGDSYGYTFGSGTRLTVV.

CDR3 amino acids: CASSSHENTEAFF. CDR3 DNA: TGTGCCAGCAGCTCACATGAGAACACTGAAGCTTTCTTT. The chain is built from TRBV5-6 and TRBJ1-1; D is unresolved. The CDR3 totals 13 residues. V lost 3 bases, J lost 1 base, and 7 bases lay in between. CDR1 is SGHDT, CDR2 YYEEEE, per germline.

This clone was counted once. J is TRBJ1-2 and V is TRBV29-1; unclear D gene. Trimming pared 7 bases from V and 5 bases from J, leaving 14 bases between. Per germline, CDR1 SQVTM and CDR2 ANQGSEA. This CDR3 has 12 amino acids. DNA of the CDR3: TGCAGCGATCGCGGGGTGGGATATGGCTACACCTTC. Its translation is CSDRGVGYGYTF. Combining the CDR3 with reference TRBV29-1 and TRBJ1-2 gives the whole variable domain SAVISQKPSRDICQRGTSLTIQCQVDSQVTMMFWYRQQPGQSLTLIATANQGSEATYESGFVIDKFPISRPNLTFSTLTVSNMSPEDSSIYLCSDRGVGYGYTFGSGTRLTVV.

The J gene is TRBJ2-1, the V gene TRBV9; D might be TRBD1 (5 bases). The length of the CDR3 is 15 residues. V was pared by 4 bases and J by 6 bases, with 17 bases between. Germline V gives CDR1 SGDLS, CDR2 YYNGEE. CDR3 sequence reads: CASSPSGNSGNEQFF. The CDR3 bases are TGTGCCAGCAGCCCTTCAGGGAATTCGGGCAATGAGCAGTTCTTC.

The CDR3 here is CASSRQGGELFF. CDR3 coding DNA: TGTGCCAGCAGTCGCCAGGGCGGGGAGCTGTTTTTT. The genes are TRBV6-5 and TRBJ2-2; tentatively, D is TRBD1 (5 bases). V lost 5 bases to trimming and J lost 7 bases, with 8 bases between them. Germline V gives CDR1 MNHEY, CDR2 SVGAGI. The CDR3 is 12 residues long.

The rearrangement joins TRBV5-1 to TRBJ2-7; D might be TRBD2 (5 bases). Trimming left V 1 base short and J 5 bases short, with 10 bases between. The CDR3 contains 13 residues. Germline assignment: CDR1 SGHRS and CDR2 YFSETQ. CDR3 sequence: CASSLFLADEQYF. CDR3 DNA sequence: TGCGCCAGCAGCTTGTTCCTAGCTGACGAGCAGTACTTC. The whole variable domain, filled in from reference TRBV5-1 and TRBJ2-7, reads KAGVTQTPRYLIKTRGQQVTLSCSPISGHRSVSWYQQTPGQGLQFLFEYFSETQRNKGNFPGRFSGRQFSNSRSEMNVSTLELGDSALYLCASSLFLADEQYFGPGTRLTVT.

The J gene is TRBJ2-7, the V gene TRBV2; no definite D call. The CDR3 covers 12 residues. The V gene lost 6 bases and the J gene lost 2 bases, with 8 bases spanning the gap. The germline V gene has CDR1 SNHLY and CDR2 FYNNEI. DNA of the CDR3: TGTGCCAGCAGGGGCGAAGCCTACGAGCAGTACTTC. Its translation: CASRGEAYEQYF.